These T cell receptor beta chains were read from a single sample in a study of immune cell composition in non-small cell lung cancer. Sequencing was performed with immunoSEQ multiplex PCR; in TCRdb, only in-frame clones are kept and a portion is missing. The sample carries about 2,400 clones, 70% to 85% recorded once. Specimen: non-adjacent lung tissue. These receptor sequences come from a human donor with non-small cell lung cancer. Both conserved end residues are part of each CDR3. A D gene is named only where the DNA matches it firmly. Clone size is not always given. Where it is, it says once, few, many or a class for expanded clones.

V	size	J	D	DNA	CDR3
TRBV6-6	NA	TRBJ2-1	NA	TGTGCCAGCAGTTACTCGTCTAATGCTGAGCAGTTCTTC	CASSYSSNAEQFF
TRBV2	few	TRBJ1-3	NA	TGTGCCAGCACCCCGCAGATTCTCTCTGGAAACACCATATATTTT	CASTPQILSGNTIYF
TRBV15	NA	TRBJ1-2	NA	TGTGCCACCAGCAGAGACGTCGGGAGGGAGGGCGACTATGGCTACACCTTC	CATSRDVGREGDYGYTF
TRBV10-3	NA	TRBJ1-5	TRBD1	TGTGCCATCAGTGATTCAGACAGGGGATACCAGCCCCAGCATTTT	CAISDSDRGYQPQHF
TRBV7-8	NA	TRBJ2-1	TRBD2	TGTGCCAGCAGCGCTAGCGGGAGTCTCGGCAATGAGCAGTTCTTC	CASSASGSLGNEQFF
TRBV19	NA	TRBJ1-1	NA	TGTGCCAGTAGTATCGGAGTCGGCACTGAAGCTTTCTTT	CASSIGVGTEAFF
TRBV7-2	NA	TRBJ2-2	NA	TGTGCCAGCAGCTTAACACGAATCACCGGGGAGCTGTTTTTT	CASSLTRITGELFF
TRBV14	NA	TRBJ2-5	NA	TGTGCCAGCAGCCATCGACTGGTAGAGACCCAGTACTTC	CASSHRLVETQYF
TRBV2	NA	TRBJ2-7	TRBD2	TGTGCCAGCTGGACTAGCGGGAGTGGGGAGCAGTACTTC	CASWTSGSGEQYF
TRBV19	NA	TRBJ1-5	NA	TGTGCCAGTAGCCCTGAGTACAGGGTACTTGGAGGCAGCAATCAGCCCCAGCATTTT	CASSPEYRVLGGSNQPQHF
TRBV7-7	NA	TRBJ2-6	NA	TGTGCCAGCAGCCACTATAGAGTGCCACAAAGTCGGGCCAACGTCCTGACTTTC	CASSHYRVPQSRANVLTF
TRBV25-1	few	TRBJ1-4	NA	TGTGCCAGCAGTGAGGGGAGGGGGGTGTTTTTT	CASSEGRGVFF
TRBV6-6	NA	TRBJ1-3	NA	TGTGCCAGCAGAACGGGTAGCGGTGGAAACACCATATATTTT	CASRTGSGGNTIYF
TRBV7-2	once	TRBJ2-3	TRBD1	TGTGCCAGCAGCTCGTACGGGACAGCAGATTTCACAGATACGCAGTATTTT	CASSSYGTADFTDTQYF
TRBV30	once	TRBJ2-1	TRBD1	TGTGCCTGGAGTGGGGACAGGGGCTACAATGAGCAGTTCTTC	CAWSGDRGYNEQFF
TRBV19	NA	TRBJ1-5	TRBD1	TGTGCCAGTAGTAAGGCAGGGGGAAATCAGCCCCAGCATTTT	CASSKAGGNQPQHF
TRBV28	NA	TRBJ2-3	TRBD2	TGTGCCAGCAGTCCCGGGACTAGCGGGAGGGGGACGCAGTATTTT	CASSPGTSGRGTQYF
TRBV6-5	NA	TRBJ1-5	NA	TGTGCCAGCAATCGGTCGGGCAGGGAGGGTCAGCCCCAGCATTTT	CASNRSGREGQPQHF
TRBV5-1	NA	TRBJ1-4	NA	TGCGCCAGCAGCACCGGGTCCTCTAATGAAAAACTGTTTTTT	CASSTGSSNEKLFF
TRBV18	NA	TRBJ2-5	TRBD2	TGTGCCAGCTCACCACTTTTCTTGGCGGGAGGCAAGAAGTACCAAGAGACCCAGTACTTC	CASSPLFLAGGKKYQETQYF
TRBV29-1	NA	TRBJ1-3	NA	TGCAGCGTCTCCCCCCCTGGACACCTCGGAAACACCATATATTTT	CSVSPPGHLGNTIYF
TRBV28	NA	TRBJ1-6	NA	TGTGCCAGCAGTTTGGTGGCCGTCTCCTATAATTCACCCCTCCACTTT	CASSLVAVSYNSPLHF
TRBV7-8	NA	TRBJ2-3	TRBD1	TGTGCCAGCAGCGCCCGGACAGGCGGGTACCTCACAGATACGCAGTATTTT	CASSARTGGYLTDTQYF
TRBV5-8	NA	TRBJ2-5	TRBD1	TGTGCCAGCAGCCCCCAGGGACAGCAAGAGACCCAGTACTTC	CASSPQGQQETQYF
TRBV9	NA	TRBJ1-2	NA	TGTGCCAGCAGCGTCGGAGGGAGGGGAACGAACTATGGCTACACCTTC	CASSVGGRGTNYGYTF
TRBV11-2	NA	TRBJ2-1	NA	TGTGCCAGCAGCTATCACTCGAGCTCCTACAATGAGCAGTTCTTC	CASSYHSSSYNEQFF
TRBV2	few	TRBJ1-2	NA	TGTGCCAGCACTAACTTTAACTATGGCTACACCTTC	CASTNFNYGYTF
TRBV2	once	TRBJ2-7	NA	TGTGCCAGCAGGCGACTAGGAGGCTCCTACGAGCAGTACTTC	CASRRLGGSYEQYF
TRBV10-1	NA	TRBJ2-3	TRBD2	TGCGCCAGCAGTGGCCTAGCGGTCACAGATACGCAGTATTTT	CASSGLAVTDTQYF
TRBV19	NA	TRBJ2-1	TRBD2	TGTGCCAGTAGTAATCTAGCGGGAGGGTCCCACGGTGAGCAGTTCTTC	CASSNLAGGSHGEQFF
TRBV30	NA	TRBJ1-1	TRBD1	TGTGCCTGGACCTGGGACAGGGGAAGGGACACTGAAGCTTTCTTT	CAWTWDRGRDTEAFF
TRBV5-1	NA	TRBJ1-3	TRBD1	TGCGCCAGCAGCTCGACAGGGGGGGATGGAAACACCATATATTTT	CASSSTGGDGNTIYF
TRBV14	NA	TRBJ2-5	TRBD2	TGTGCCAGCAGCCAAGGGGAGTCCTTCGGGAGGGAGACCCAGTACTTC	CASSQGESFGRETQYF
TRBV19	NA	TRBJ2-7	NA	TGTGCCAGACTTCGTAGGGGCTCCTACGAGCAGTACTTC	CARLRRGSYEQYF
TRBV5-4	NA	TRBJ2-5	TRBD2	TGTGCCAGCGGAGCGGGAGTTAAAGAGACCCAGTACTTC	CASGAGVKETQYF
TRBV18	few	TRBJ2-1	TRBD1	TGTGCCAGCTCACTACCGGGACAGGGGACAGGAAATGAGCAGTTCTTC	CASSLPGQGTGNEQFF
TRBV6-1	NA	TRBJ2-1	TRBD2	TGTGCCAGCAGTGAACGGGCCACTAGCGGATCGTTCTTC	CASSERATSGSFF
TRBV7-3	NA	TRBJ1-5	NA	TGTGCCAGCAGCTTACTTCTCCGGGAACTGACGCCACCTAGCAATCAGCCCCAGCATTTT	CASSLLLRELTPPSNQPQHF
TRBV6-5	NA	TRBJ2-7	NA	TGTGCCAGCAGTTACTCATCACTCGGCTCCTACGAGCAGTACTTC	CASSYSSLGSYEQYF
TRBV28	NA	TRBJ1-5	NA	TGTGCCAGCAGTTTACTCCAGTCCAATCAGCCCCAGCATTTT	CASSLLQSNQPQHF
TRBV4-1	NA	TRBJ2-1	TRBD1	TGCGCCAGCAGCCGGATAGGCAGGGGGTCCTACAATGAGCAGTTCTTC	CASSRIGRGSYNEQFF
TRBV6-1	NA	TRBJ1-2	NA	TGTGCCAGCCGACTACCCGGAGGGTTGCACTATGGCTACACCTTC	CASRLPGGLHYGYTF
TRBV18	NA	TRBJ1-6	NA	TGTGCCAGCTCACCGGGGGCAGATTCATATAATTCACCCCTCCACTTT	CASSPGADSYNSPLHF
TRBV19	NA	TRBJ2-7	NA	TGTGCCAGTAGTATGGTGGGCAGGCCGATACAAGAGCAGTACTTC	CASSMVGRPIQEQYF
TRBV14	once	TRBJ2-1	NA	TGTGCCAGCAGTCGGGGACTTTACTCCTACAATGAGCAGTTCTTC	CASSRGLYSYNEQFF